This T cell receptor beta chain was sequenced during a study of tumor T cells in aggressive B-cell lymphoma. CDR1 and CDR2 from the germline V gene are KGHSH and LQKENI. Trimming removed 3 bases from V and 0 bases from J, with 6 bases in between. This CDR3 contains 13 residues. Generated by immunoSEQ multiplex PCR, the TCRdb table keeps only in-frame clones and is missing some. Here the sample spans several thousand clones, roughly 85% being singletons. This clone was detected a few times. The rearrangement uses TRBV18 and TRBJ2-7; D unresolved. This clonotype was sampled from an adult with diffuse large B cell lymphoma. Specimen: tumor tissue. CDR3 amino acids: CASSPTYSYEQYF. In DNA, the CDR3 is TGTGCCAGCTCACCTACTTACTCCTACGAGCAGTACTTC.